This TCR beta chain was recorded in a study of cytomegalovirus exposure and HLA in healthy donors. Study background: The early release's HLA-typed donors yielded approximately 85 million unique TCRs. Among the approximately 410 genotyped donors, around 81% were placed in the Caucasian-associated ancestry cluster. Study conclusions and caveats: Earlier analysis yielded a pattern in which most TCR beta V segments were productive about 90% or about 30% of the time. Later work associated roughly 17,000 TCR beta sequences with HLA alleles at 0.05 false discovery rate.

The PCR had 60 Vbeta and 13 Jbeta primers. Profiled with immunoSEQ multiplex PCR; TCRdb holds only in-frame clones, not every one. In the table there are 140,000 to 150,000 clones, about 71% of which are singletons. The CDR3 has 13 residues. Trimming at V came to 3 bases and at J to 1 base, leaving 2 bases not matched to a gene. Germline values: CDR1 GTSNPN, CDR2 SVGIG (reference sequence). As to this clone: Its specificity is unknown.

The chain couples TRBV30 to TRBJ1-1; 7 nucleotides match TRBD1. Input material: PBMCs. This receptor was identified in a woman aged 55-75 years in good health and CMV-seropositive. In nucleotides, the CDR3 is TGTGCCTGGAGCGGGACAGAGAACACTGAAGCTTTCTTT. Protein: CAWSGTENTEAFF.